This TCR beta chain came from a study of blood T cell repertoires in COVID-19. Whole-study context: Acute and convalescent COVID-19 specimens originated in the United States, Italy and Spain. T cells, B-cell-depleted T cells, or PBMCs provided the cDNA or gDNA that served as material.

Per the original methods: Nucleated cell number was recorded as an estimate derived from reference gene primer amplification. Libraries were prepared by immunoSEQ multiplex PCR; TCRdb keeps only in-frame clonotypes and omits some of them. That table is the source of V, J and clone size, and D and trimming were worked out from the DNA. The sample has under 130,000 clones, less than 85% seen once. This clone was counted once. Trimming took 3 bases from V and 4 from J, leaving 15 bases between them. Germline CDR1 and CDR2: MNHNS and SASEGT. This CDR3 has 15 residues. This chain uses TRBV6-1 with TRBJ1-2, with D tentatively TRBD1 (6 bases). The sequenced sample was peripheral blood. This clonotype was obtained from a man in his 70s with active or convalescent COVID-19. The CDR3 region is CASSEGSAGAYGYTF. CDR3 in DNA: TGTGCCAGCAGTGAGGGCTCGGCAGGGGCCTATGGCTACACCTTC.